This T cell receptor (beta chain) was documented in a study of cytomegalovirus exposure and HLA in healthy donors. The primer mix had 60 Vbeta and 13 Jbeta primers. Sequenced by immunoSEQ multiplex PCR; TCRdb stores in-frame clones only, minus some. The table includes about 160,000 clones, about 77% detected once. The study's findings and limits: Compared with the roughly 700-donor mean, an Asian-associated ancestry cluster reportedly had fewer N-insertions, according to a later analysis. According to the study, about 180 TCR beta chains were cytomegalovirus-associated.

On this clone itself: Its specificity is not known.

The germline V and J ends were trimmed by 2 bases and 6 bases, with 11 bases remaining between them. Germline-derived CDR1 and CDR2 are SGHDT and YYEEEE. The CDR3 is made up of 13 amino acids. Sequencing input: PBMCs. The chain links TRBV5-6 to TRBJ1-2; D is unclear. This TCR came from a woman in her forties in good health and CMV-seropositive. The CDR3 coding sequence is TGTGCCAGCAGCTTTGACCTCGGGGATGGCTACACCTTC. This translates into CASSFDLGDGYTF.